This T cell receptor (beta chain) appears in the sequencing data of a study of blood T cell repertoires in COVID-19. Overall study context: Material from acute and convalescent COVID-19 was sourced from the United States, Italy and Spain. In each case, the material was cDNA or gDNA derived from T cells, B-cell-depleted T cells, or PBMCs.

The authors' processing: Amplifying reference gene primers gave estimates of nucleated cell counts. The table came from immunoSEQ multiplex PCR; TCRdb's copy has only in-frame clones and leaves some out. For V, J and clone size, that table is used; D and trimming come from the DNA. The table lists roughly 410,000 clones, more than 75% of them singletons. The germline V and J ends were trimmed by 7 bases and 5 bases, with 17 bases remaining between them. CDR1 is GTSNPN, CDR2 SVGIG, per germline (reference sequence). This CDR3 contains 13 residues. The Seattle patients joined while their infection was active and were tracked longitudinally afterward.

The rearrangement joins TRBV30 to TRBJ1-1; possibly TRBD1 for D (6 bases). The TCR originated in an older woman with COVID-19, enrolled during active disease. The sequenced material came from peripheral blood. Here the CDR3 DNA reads TGTGCCTCAACAGGGTCAGAAAGAACTGAAGCTTTCTTT. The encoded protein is CASTGSERTEAFF.